This passage covers 27 T cell receptor beta chains from one sample sequenced in a study of shared clonotypes between healthy human individuals. TCRdb's copy holds only in-frame clones and misses some; the assay was immunoSEQ multiplex PCR. The sample shows around 1.6 million clones, under 99% of them seen only once. The sample taken for sequencing was naive CD4+ T cells sorted from blood. Subset noted: CD45RA+ positively selected. The source is a man younger than 45 in good health.

V gene TRBV7-2 combines with J gene TRBJ2-7, with D unclear. V dropped 1 base and J dropped 3 bases, with 10 bases sitting between them. The V gene's germline CDR1 is SGHTA and CDR2 FQGNSA. The CDR3 has 14 amino acids. The CDR3 loop is CASSLVAGDYEQYF. The CDR3, as DNA: TGTGCCAGCAGCTTAGTGGCCGGAGACTACGAGCAGTACTTC.

For the CDR3, the DNA is TGTGCCAGCAGTGGGATTTTGGCCAGAAGCTACGAGCAGTACTTC. Translated, it gives CASSGILARSYEQYF. V gene TRBV2 combines with J gene TRBJ2-7; D gene uncertain. Between the trimmed V and J ends, which lost 4 bases and 3 bases, there was a span of 16 bases. Germline loops: CDR1 SNHLY, CDR2 FYNNEI. This CDR3 region has 15 residues.

This chain links TRBV6-5 with TRBJ2-1, with 16 bases lining up with TRBD2. The CDR3 spans 15 residues. Trimming took 6 bases from V and 7 from J; bases not matched to a gene: 3. Per the germline V gene, CDR1 is MNHEY and CDR2 is SVGAGI. This CDR3 is CASRRGLAGGNEQFF. In nucleotides, the CDR3 is TGTGCCAGCAGACGGGGACTAGCGGGAGGGAATGAGCAGTTCTTC.

The chain joins TRBV9 to TRBJ2-2; D gene unclear. V lost 2 bases and J 6 bases, leaving 8 bases between the germline ends. Germline-derived CDR1 and CDR2 are SGDLS and YYNGEE. The CDR3 sequence is 13 residues long. CDR3 bases: TGTGCCAGCAGCGTTACGGTTGCCGGGGAGCTGTTTTTT. It is translated as CASSVTVAGELFF.

This chain connects TRBV28 to TRBJ1-5; 9 nucleotides match TRBD1. CDR3 length: 16 residues. Trimming removed 3 bases from V and 3 bases from J; junction bases left unmatched: 6. CDR1 and CDR2 from the germline V gene are MDHEN and SYDVKM. In nucleotides, the CDR3 is TGTGCCAGCAGTTTCCCGGGACAGGGTCCCAATCAGCCCCAGCATTTT. It yields the protein CASSFPGQGPNQPQHF. Combining the CDR3 with reference TRBV28 and TRBJ1-5 gives the whole variable domain DVKVTQSSRYLVKRTGEKVFLECVQDMDHENMFWYRQDPGLGLRLIYFSYDVKMKEKGDIPEGYSVSREKKERFSLILESASTNQTSMYLCASSFPGQGPNQPQHFGDGTRLSIL.

The gene calls are TRBV18 and TRBJ2-5; D gene uncertain. Trimming removed 3 bases from V and 5 bases from J, with 16 bases in between. The CDR3 runs to 15 residues. Germline CDR1 reads KGHSH; CDR2 reads LQKENI. CDR3 coding DNA: TGTGCCAGCTCACCCTCCGTAGAATTTACGGAGACCCAGTACTTC. Protein: CASSPSVEFTETQYF.

The chain employs TRBV18 and TRBJ2-7; tentatively, D is TRBD1 (6 bases). This CDR3 contains 15 residues. In germline, CDR1 is KGHSH, CDR2 LQKENI. V lost 3 bases and J lost 4, with 16 bases in between. The CDR3 region has the DNA TGTGCCAGCTCACCCAGGGGCGGACTTAGGTACGAGCAGTACTTC. It translates to CASSPRGGLRYEQYF.

The chain couples TRBV11-3 to TRBJ2-7, with a possible D match to TRBD2 (5 bases). V was trimmed by 1 base and J by 6 bases, leaving 16 bases between them. Germline V gives CDR1 SGHNT, CDR2 YENEEA. The CDR3 consists of 15 residues. CDR3 in amino acids: CASSLGGGPYVEQYF. The CDR3 DNA reads TGTGCCAGCAGCTTAGGCGGAGGCCCCTACGTCGAGCAGTACTTC.

This sequence joins TRBV7-6 and TRBJ1-3, with D hard to call. The germline CDR1 and CDR2 sequences are SGHVS and FNYEAQ. Between the trimmed V and J ends, which lost 0 bases and 2 bases, there was a span of 8 bases. This CDR3 spans 15 amino acids. The CDR3 DNA follows: TGTGCCAGCAGCTTAGCGCCAGGTCCTGGAAACACCATATATTTT. Residues: CASSLAPGPGNTIYF.

The CDR3 DNA is TGTGCCTGGAGTGGCGGTGGAGGCTACGAGCAGTACTTC. Translation: CAWSGGGGYEQYF. V usage is TRBV30 and J usage is TRBJ2-7, with a possible D match to TRBD2 (5 bases). In germline, CDR1 is GTSNPN, CDR2 SVGIG (reference sequence). Trimming stripped 1 base from V and 3 bases from J, with 10 bases between. The CDR3 is made up of 13 amino acids. The complete variable domain, with remaining parts taken from reference TRBV30 and TRBJ2-7, reads SQTIHQWPATLVQPVGSPLSLECTVEGTSNPNLYWYRQAAGRGLQLLFYSVGIGQISSEVPQNLSASRPQDRQFILSSKKLLLSDSGFYLCAWSGGGGYEQYFGPGTRLTVT.

This chain connects TRBV7-2 to TRBJ2-1, with 9 bases matching TRBD2. CDR1 and CDR2 from the germline V gene are SGHTA and FQGNSA. V trimming: 5 bases; J trimming: 6 bases; junction bases outside the gene matches: 11. The CDR3 has 16 amino acids. Here the CDR3 reads CASSLLLAGDFNEQFF. In DNA form, the CDR3 reads TGTGCCAGCAGCCTGTTATTAGCGGGGGACTTCAATGAGCAGTTCTTC.

The J gene is TRBJ2-1, the V gene TRBV2, with D possibly matching TRBD2 (6 bases). The CDR3 contains 15 residues. Germline-derived CDR1 and CDR2 are SNHLY and FYNNEI. Trimming left V 4 bases short and J 7 bases short, with 17 bases between. Written as DNA, the CDR3 is TGTGCCAGCAGTGTTTTAGCGGACGGCTATAATGAGCAGTTCTTC. Amino acids: CASSVLADGYNEQFF.

As DNA, the CDR3 is TGTGCCAGCAGCAGGACTAGCGGGGACAGTAGGGTGCAGTACTTC. Residues: CASSRTSGDSRVQYF. The chain links TRBV7-8 to TRBJ2-7; 12 nucleotides align to TRBD2. The CDR3 is 15 amino acids. V shed 5 bases and J 9 bases; nucleotides not matched to a gene: 11. Germline V gene sequence: CDR1 SGHVS, CDR2 FQNEAQ. Together with reference TRBV7-8 and TRBJ2-7, the CDR3 gives the full variable domain: GAGVSQSPRYKVAKRGQDVALRCDPISGHVSLFWYQQALGQGPEFLTYFQNEAQLDKSGLPSDRFFAERPEGSVSTLKIQRTQQEDSAVYLCASSRTSGDSRVQYFGPGTRLTVT.

V gene TRBV5-6 combines with J gene TRBJ2-4, with a possible D match to TRBD2 (5 bases). Germline V gene lookup returns CDR1 SGHDT and CDR2 YYEEEE. V lost 1 base and J 3 bases, leaving 11 bases between the germline ends. The CDR3 runs 15 residues. The CDR3 loop reads CASSLRDRVKNIQYF. CDR3 bases: TGTGCCAGCAGCTTGCGGGATCGGGTCAAAAACATTCAGTACTTC.

This chain connects TRBV29-1 to TRBJ2-7; D might be TRBD1 (5 bases). The ends were cut back, 6 bases at V and 3 bases at J, with 24 bases in the middle. Germline CDR1 reads SQVTM; CDR2 reads ANQGSEA. This CDR3 is 16 amino acids long. The CDR3 here is CSVTQVINPLDYEQYF. CDR3 DNA sequence: TGCAGCGTCACACAGGTCATCAATCCCTTGGACTACGAGCAGTACTTC.

The chain is built from TRBV6-5 and TRBJ1-1; D is unclear. The CDR3 has 12 residues. The germline gives CDR1 MNHEY, CDR2 SVGAGI. V gave up 2 bases and J gave up 9 bases, with 10 bases separating them. The DNA for the CDR3 is TGTGCCAGCAGTTACGGTATGGGGAAAGCTTTCTTT. Translation gives CASSYGMGKAFF.

V usage is TRBV6-6 and J usage is TRBJ1-1; D remains unclear. Looked up from germline, CDR1 is MNHNY and CDR2 is SVGAGI (reference sequence). The CDR3 has 13 residues. Trimming took 2 bases from V and 5 from J, leaving 9 bases between them. CDR3 sequence (DNA): TGTGCCAGCAGTTACAGGGCCTGGACTGAAGCTTTCTTT. Translation gives CASSYRAWTEAFF.

The J gene is TRBJ1-2, the V gene TRBV6-5; D is undetermined. The germline CDR1 and CDR2 sequences are MNHEY and SVGAGI. With 2 bases removed from V and 8 bases from J, the gap between germline ends came to 12 bases. The CDR3 runs to 13 residues. The CDR3: CASSYPGYGGYTF. Written as DNA, the CDR3 is TGTGCCAGCAGTTACCCCGGATACGGCGGCTACACCTTC.

The sample holds one count of this clone. The chain combines TRBV7-9 with TRBJ2-2, with D tentatively TRBD1 (5 bases). Trimming shortened V by 5 bases and J by 2 bases, and 15 bases separated the two germline ends. This CDR3 is 16 amino acids long. Germline V lookup: CDR1 SEHNR, CDR2 FQNEAQ (reference sequence). CDR3 loop: CASSIRTPYNTGELFF. The CDR3 DNA sequence: TGTGCCAGCAGCATACGGACACCGTACAACACCGGGGAGCTGTTTTTT.

Note on this clone: Other DNA sequences in the same sample also yield this CDR3. The chain links TRBV18 to TRBJ2-5; TRBD1 is a possible D gene (6 bases). The germline V gene encodes CDR1 KGHSH and CDR2 LQKENI. This CDR3 region has 16 residues. V was pared by 1 base and J by 5 bases, with 17 bases between. As DNA, the CDR3 is TGTGCCAGCTCACCACTGGGTCAGGGGCTTAGGGAGACCCAGTACTTC. Its translation: CASSPLGQGLRETQYF.

The chain employs TRBV6-5 and TRBJ2-6; D is unresolved. Germline V gene data show CDR1 as MNHEY and CDR2 as SVGAGI. CDR3 length: 15 amino acids. The V and J ends lost 7 bases and 0 bases respectively, with 10 bases between them. The CDR3, as DNA: TGTGCCAGCACCTACTCGAGCTCTGGGGCCAACGTCCTGACTTTC. Protein sequence: CASTYSSSGANVLTF.

V is TRBV19 and J is TRBJ2-1; TRBD1 might be the D (5 bases). With 3 bases removed from V and 3 bases from J, the gap between germline ends came to 12 bases. Germline CDR1 is LNHDA and CDR2 is SQIVND (reference sequence). This CDR3 contains 15 residues. This CDR3 is CASSMEGAYYNEQFF. CDR3 nucleotide sequence: TGTGCCAGTAGTATGGAAGGGGCCTACTACAATGAGCAGTTCTTC.

The V gene is TRBV6-5, the J gene TRBJ1-2; D remains unclear. CDR1 MNHEY and CDR2 SVGAGI come from the germline V gene. The germline V and J ends were trimmed by 2 bases and 3 bases, with 10 bases remaining between them. This CDR3 region has 14 residues. The CDR3 DNA reads as TGTGCCAGCAGTTACGGGTCCTATCACTATGGCTACACCTTC. It encodes CASSYGSYHYGYTF.

This sequence joins TRBV6-1 and TRBJ2-3; the D gene is possibly TRBD2 (5 bases). The CDR3 consists of 15 residues. Between the trimmed V and J ends, which lost 6 bases and 2 bases, there was a span of 15 bases. CDR1 is MNHNS and CDR2 is SASEGT in the germline V gene. The CDR3 is CASSPRLGDTDTQYF. CDR3 nucleotide sequence: TGTGCCAGCAGCCCGAGGCTGGGAGACACAGATACGCAGTATTTT.

The rearrangement joins TRBV28 to TRBJ1-3, with D perhaps matching TRBD1 (5 bases). In germline, CDR1 is MDHEN, CDR2 SYDVKM. This CDR3 has 13 amino acids. Trimming cost V 6 bases and J 3 bases, with 9 bases left between them. This CDR3 is CASRQGGGNTIYF. CDR3 nucleotides: TGTGCCAGCAGGCAGGGAGGTGGAAACACCATATATTTT.

In the case of this clone: Other DNA sequences in the same sample also yield this CDR3. The rearrangement uses TRBV7-9 and TRBJ2-7; 7 nucleotides agree with TRBD1. CDR1 SEHNR and CDR2 FQNEAQ come from the germline V gene (reference sequence). V trimming: 5 bases; J trimming: 3 bases; junction bases outside the gene matches: 1. CDR3 length equals 12 residues. The CDR3 bases are TGTGCCAGCAGCCGGACAGGCTACGAGCAGTACTTC. Its translation is CASSRTGYEQYF.

The J gene is TRBJ1-5, the V gene TRBV7-3; the D gene is possibly TRBD1 (5 bases). V lost 2 bases and J lost 0, with 20 bases in between. This CDR3 has 19 amino acids. The germline gives CDR1 SGHTA, CDR2 FQGTGA. CDR3 region: CASSLVSSGTAYSNQPQHF. The CDR3 DNA sequence: TGTGCCAGCAGCTTAGTCTCTTCCGGGACGGCTTATAGCAATCAGCCCCAGCATTTT.